The 8 T cell receptor beta chains presented below share a single source sample, sequenced in a study of shared clonotypes between healthy human individuals. The table came from immunoSEQ multiplex PCR; TCRdb's copy has only in-frame clones and leaves some out. The sample lists roughly 1 million clones, approximately 68% seen once, with around 1.4% in the top ten. Sequenced: memory CD4+ T cells sorted from blood. The subset denotes: CD45RA-negative fraction. The receptor set was obtained from a man younger than 30 in good health.

To note about this clone: Other DNA sequences from this sample encode an identical CDR3 as well. This sequence joins TRBV6-5 and TRBJ2-7, with a weak D call TRBD1 (5 bases). The CDR3 length is 14 residues. The V end lost 2 bases, the J end lost 2 bases, and 10 bases lay between the germline ends. Germline-derived CDR1 and CDR2 are MNHEY and SVGAGI. Here the CDR3 reads CASSYAAGPYEQYF. DNA for the CDR3: TGTGCCAGCAGTTACGCGGCAGGGCCCTACGAGCAGTACTTC.

The V call is TRBV18, the J call TRBJ1-5; D remains unclear. Looked up from germline, CDR1 is KGHSH and CDR2 is LQKENI. The CDR3 covers 12 residues. Written as DNA, the CDR3 is TGTGCAGGCTCCGATGGCAATCAGCCCCAGCATTTT. Its translation: CAGSDGNQPQHF. Drawing the rest from reference TRBV18 and TRBJ1-5, the complete variable domain is NAGVMQNPRHLVRRRGQEARLRCSPMKGHSHVYWYRQLPEEGLKFMVYLQKENIIDESGMPKERFSAEFPKEGPSILRIQQVVRGDSAAYFCAGSDGNQPQHFGDGTRLSIL.

The chain uses TRBV5-4 and TRBJ2-1, with D possibly being TRBD1 or TRBD2 (5 bases each). The CDR3 loop spans 13 amino acids. Germline values: CDR1 SGHNT, CDR2 YYREEE (reference sequence). Between the trimmed V and J ends, which lost 5 bases and 10 bases, there was a span of 16 bases. CDR3 in amino acids: CASSSRVGDEQFF. The DNA for the CDR3 is TGTGCCAGCAGTTCGAGGGTCGGGGACGAGCAGTTCTTC.

The chain joins TRBV30 to TRBJ1-3; D remains ambiguous. Trimming stripped 4 bases from V and 1 base from J, with 17 bases between. In germline, CDR1 is GTSNPN, CDR2 SVGIG (reference sequence). This CDR3 comprises 16 residues. In nucleotides, the CDR3 is TGTGCCTGGACCTCCCCGCAGTCGGGATCTGGAAACACCATATATTTT. This codes for CAWTSPQSGSGNTIYF.

The chain uses TRBV30 and TRBJ2-7; TRBD1 might be the D (6 bases). V was shortened by 3 bases and J by 2 bases, with 17 bases between the two germline ends. CDR3 length equals 15 residues. Germline V gene sequence: CDR1 GTSNPN, CDR2 SVGIG (reference sequence). The CDR3 DNA reads as TGTGCCTGGAGCCTACCCCGGACAGCCACCTACGAGCAGTACTTC. It yields the protein CAWSLPRTATYEQYF.

With respect to this clone: Other DNA sequences in the sample encode the same CDR3. The rearrangement links TRBV18 to TRBJ1-6; D uncertain. Trimming stripped 2 bases from V and 5 bases from J, with 7 bases between. Germline lookup yields CDR1 KGHSH and CDR2 LQKENI. This CDR3 has 14 residues. CDR3 coding DNA: TGTGCCAGCTCACCAGGGCGGAATAATTCACCCCTCCACTTT. Its protein product is CASSPGRNNSPLHF.

This clone was detected once. The rearrangement joins TRBV7-2 to TRBJ2-2, with TRBD2 matching over 10 bases. The germline CDR1 and CDR2 sequences are SGHTA and FQGNSA. CDR3 length equals 16 residues. V shed 5 bases and J 6 bases; nucleotides not matched to a gene: 9. In nucleotides, the CDR3 is TGTGCCAGCAGCCCAGAAGCGGGAGGGTTGTCCGGGGAGCTGTTTTTT. Translation: CASSPEAGGLSGELFF.

This chain uses TRBV25-1 with TRBJ1-6; 7 bases map to TRBD1. Germline assignment: CDR1 MGHDK and CDR2 SYGVNS. The V segment lost 4 bases and the J segment 10 bases; nucleotides outside the gene matches: 10. The CDR3 covers 15 residues. The CDR3 nucleotides are TGTGCCAGCAGTGCGGGGACAGCGTGGGGGTCACCCCTCCACTTT. Protein product: CASSAGTAWGSPLHF.